Reported below is one T cell receptor beta chain. The antigen remains undetermined. MiXCR was run by TCRdb on the 5' RACE reads, yielding one entry per CDR3 protein. Counted here are approximately 490,000 distinct CDR3 sequences, about a fifth occurring once; the ten biggest clones make up about 0.5%. V gave up 0 bases and J gave up 2 bases, with 15 bases separating them. CDR1 MNHEY and CDR2 SVGAGI come from the germline V gene. The CDR3 is 17 residues long. The entry originates in a study of identical twins. Regarding the study as a whole: In cord blood, abundant beta clonotypes had fewer insertions; memory showed no trend.

The same sample was also studied in work on yellow fever vaccine responses in identical twins.

The TCR was taken from a woman between 18 and 29 years old in good health. The source material was CD4+ T cells sorted from blood. This chain links TRBV6-5 with TRBJ2-3; unclear D gene. In nucleotides, the CDR3 is TGTGCCAGCAGTTACTCCCGACCCCCAACTAACACAGATACGCAGTATTTT. It is translated as CASSYSRPPTNTDTQYF.